Each of the 27 T cell receptor beta chains below was sequenced from the same sample in a study of beta chain features in type 1 diabetes (dated by TCRdb to the late 2010s). Receptor amplification or capture employed the immunoSEQ multiplex PCR assay. The entire amount of isolated RNA was reverse transcribed using the High Capacity cDNA Reverse Transcription Kit, so the sequenced TCRB transcripts were expressed ones. Entries here come from immuneACCESS through TCRdb and include only in-frame sequences with V and J called. Some clones fail to appear in such tables; in the studies checked, an unresolved V gene covers under half of the shortfall, and the cause of the remainder is unknown. The sample yields hundreds of thousands of clones; roughly 12% were counted once. The top ten constitute roughly 0.017% of the sample. Sequences were obtained from naive CD4+ T cells from blood. Interpreted using the paper, the cell subset or site label stands for: true naive CD4+ T cells. The receptors stem from a man between 18 and 35 years old in good health.

This clone showed up just a few times. Distinct nucleotide sequences in the sample also encode this CDR3. DNA of the CDR3: TGTGCCAGCTCATTACAAGAGACCCAGTACTTC. Its protein product is CASSLQETQYF. The chain uses TRBV18 and TRBJ2-5; D remains ambiguous. The germline CDR1 and CDR2 sequences are KGHSH and LQKENI. The ends were cut back, 5 bases at V and 2 bases at J, with 3 bases in the middle. This CDR3 spans 11 amino acids.

The chain is built from TRBV11-1 and TRBJ2-1; tentative D call: TRBD2 (5 bases). V gave up 5 bases and J gave up 4 bases, with 18 bases separating them. This CDR3 spans 16 amino acids. Germline V gives CDR1 SGHAT, CDR2 FQDESV (reference sequence). CDR3 coding DNA: TGTGCCAGCAGCGTAACGCAAACTAGTTGGTACAATGAGCAGTTCTTC. This gives the protein CASSVTQTSWYNEQFF.

The genes are TRBV5-1 and TRBJ2-3; D perhaps matches TRBD1 (6 bases). This CDR3 region has 15 residues. In germline, CDR1 is SGHRS, CDR2 YFSETQ. Between the trimmed V and J ends, which lost 6 bases and 2 bases, there was a span of 16 bases. CDR3 residues: CASIPGTPNTDTQYF. In nucleotides, the CDR3 is TGCGCCAGCATTCCCGGGACACCAAACACAGATACGCAGTATTTT. Variable domain in full (rest from reference TRBV5-1 and TRBJ2-3): KAGVTQTPRYLIKTRGQQVTLSCSPISGHRSVSWYQQTPGQGLQFLFEYFSETQRNKGNFPGRFSGRQFSNSRSEMNVSTLELGDSALYLCASIPGTPNTDTQYFGPGTRLTVL.

The V call is TRBV28, the J call TRBJ1-2; D is unresolved. V lost 5 bases and J lost 0, with 13 bases in between. The CDR3 contains 15 residues. Germline-derived CDR1 and CDR2 are MDHEN and SYDVKM. The CDR3 DNA reads as TGTGCCAGCAGTGACGCAGGTGAGCCTAACTATGGCTACACCTTC. Residues: CASSDAGEPNYGYTF.

This clone has only a few counts. The gene calls are TRBV28 and TRBJ2-3, with TRBD2 matching over 7 bases. This CDR3 region has 17 residues. Germline V gene data show CDR1 as MDHEN and CDR2 as SYDVKM. V lost 3 bases, J lost 0 bases, and 9 bases stayed unmatched. The DNA for the CDR3 is TGTGCCAGCAGTTTTGGTAGCGGGCGGACAAGCACAGATACGCAGTATTTT. Amino acid sequence: CASSFGSGRTSTDTQYF.

This clone was recorded a few times. The chain carries TRBV4-1 and TRBJ2-7, with a weak D call TRBD2 (6 bases). Looked up from germline, CDR1 is MGHRA and CDR2 is YSYEKL. The CDR3 runs 15 residues. V was trimmed by 0 bases and J by 4 bases, leaving 13 bases between them. Written as DNA, the CDR3 is TGCGCCAGCAGCCAAGATGGCGGGAATTGGTACGAGCAGTACTTC. Translated: CASSQDGGNWYEQYF.

The chain couples TRBV4-1 to TRBJ2-1; 8 bases are shared with TRBD2. CDR1 is MGHRA, CDR2 YSYEKL, per germline. The CDR3 is 16 residues long. V lost 4 bases to trimming and J lost 10 bases; unmatched junction nucleotides: 15. The CDR3 DNA follows: TGCGCCAGCAGCCCGGACTTGACAGGTCCGGGGGGGGAGCAGTTCTTC. Translation gives CASSPDLTGPGGEQFF.

V usage is TRBV2 and J usage is TRBJ2-7; 8 bases are a match to TRBD1. Germline CDR1 and CDR2: SNHLY and FYNNEI. V was clipped by 4 bases and J by 5 bases; unmatched bases: 7. The CDR3 contains 14 residues. This CDR3 reads CASSAEQGAHEQYF. The CDR3 DNA reads TGTGCCAGCAGTGCGGAGCAGGGGGCCCACGAGCAGTACTTC.

This clone was counted between two and nine times. The chain couples TRBV19 to TRBJ2-3; 9 nucleotides agree with TRBD1. V shed 5 bases, J shed 1 base, and the junction held 4 bases outside the gene matches. CDR3 length: 15 residues. CDR1 and CDR2 from the germline V gene are LNHDA and SQIVND (reference sequence). The CDR3 DNA sequence: TGTGCCAGTAGTGGAACAGGGGGCCGCACAGATACGCAGTATTTT. Its translation: CASSGTGGRTDTQYF.

This clone was counted between two and nine times. The V call is TRBV14, the J call TRBJ2-7, with TRBD1 identical over 9 bases. J lost 3 bases, V lost 1 base, and 4 bases had no gene match. Per germline, CDR1 SGHDN and CDR2 FVKESK. This CDR3 contains 15 residues. In DNA, the CDR3 is TGTGCCAGCAGCCAAGTCGGGACAGGGCTCTACGAGCAGTACTTC. It translates to CASSQVGTGLYEQYF.

This clone appeared a few times. Within the sample, other DNA sequences also encode this same CDR3. The chain couples TRBV18 to TRBJ2-7; TRBD1 aligns across 11 bases. Trimming at V came to 3 bases and at J to 3 bases, leaving 1 base not matched to a gene. CDR1 is KGHSH and CDR2 is LQKENI in the germline V gene. This CDR3 has 14 amino acids. The CDR3 bases are TGTGCCAGCTCACCCGGGACAGGGGGCTACGAGCAGTACTTC. This encodes CASSPGTGGYEQYF.

This clone appeared a few times. This chain links TRBV29-1 with TRBJ2-2; 9 nucleotides line up with TRBD1. Germline CDR1 SQVTM, CDR2 ANQGSEA. The CDR3 runs to 12 residues. Trimming at V came to 4 bases and at J to 6 bases, leaving 0 bases not matched to a gene. The CDR3 DNA sequence: TGCAGCGTTGGACAGGGGGCCGGGGAGCTGTTTTTT. It translates to CSVGQGAGELFF.

V and J are TRBV21-1 and TRBJ2-7; whether TRBD2, the table's D call, matches the DNA was not checked. TRBV21-1 is annotated as a pseudogene. The CDR3 is made up of 11 amino acids. The CDR3 DNA reads as TGTGCCAGCAGCCTATTTTACGAGCAGTACTTC. Translation gives CASSLFYEQYF.

The chain employs TRBV19 and TRBJ2-1; 12 positions match TRBD1. The CDR3 is 13 residues long. The V segment lost 6 bases and the J segment 8 bases; nucleotides outside the gene matches: 2. The germline CDR1 and CDR2 sequences are LNHDA and SQIVND (reference sequence). CDR3 loop: CASRGQGAHEQFF. The CDR3 nucleotides read TGTGCCAGTAGGGGACAGGGGGCCCATGAGCAGTTCTTC.

This clone was observed a few times. J is TRBJ1-1 and V is TRBV30; no firm D call. The germline gives CDR1 GTSNPN, CDR2 SVGIG (reference sequence). The CDR3 is 15 residues long. V lost 6 bases and J lost 11, with 28 bases in between. This chain's CDR3 is CACHRNRESFLEAFF. The CDR3 coding sequence is TGTGCCTGCCACCGAAACCGCGAGAGTTTTCTTGAGGCTTTCTTT. The full variable domain, its missing parts supplied by reference TRBV30 and TRBJ1-1, is SQTIHQWPATLVQPVGSPLSLECTVEGTSNPNLYWYRQAAGRGLQLLFYSVGIGQISSEVPQNLSASRPQDRQFILSSKKLLLSDSGFYLCACHRNRESFLEAFFGQGTRLTVV.

This sequence joins TRBV28 and TRBJ2-3; 7 bases are shared with TRBD2. Unmatched junction bases numbered 6, after V lost 2 bases and J lost 4 bases. The CDR3 has 15 amino acids. CDR1 is MDHEN, CDR2 SYDVKM, per germline. CDR3 coding DNA: TGTGCCAGCAGTTTAGGTGGTGGACTAGCAGATACGCAGTATTTT. It is translated as CASSLGGGLADTQYF.

The rearrangement uses TRBV11-2 and TRBJ2-2; 8 nucleotides match TRBD2. The junction had 13 bases not matched to a gene; V was cut back by 8 bases and J by 8 bases. Germline V gives CDR1 SGHAT, CDR2 FQNNGV. The CDR3 extends over 15 amino acids. The CDR3 protein is CASAARGGAGGELFF. The CDR3 DNA reads TGTGCCAGCGCCGCCCGGGGGGGTGCGGGAGGGGAGCTGTTTTTT.

This clone occurred a few times. V gene TRBV7-2 combines with J gene TRBJ1-6; D is unresolved. Germline V gene lookup returns CDR1 SGHTA and CDR2 FQGNSA. V was shortened by 1 base and J by 3 bases, with 13 bases between the two germline ends. The CDR3 spans 17 residues. The CDR3 nucleotides are TGTGCCAGCAGCTTAGGGTCTGGAGGGTACTATAATTCACCCCTCCACTTT. It translates to CASSLGSGGYYNSPLHF. Full variable domain (rest looked up from reference TRBV7-2 and TRBJ1-6): GAGVSQSPSNKVTEKGKDVELRCDPISGHTALYWYRQSLGQGLEFLIYFQGNSAPDKSGLPSDRFSAERTGGSVSTLTIQRTQQEDSAVYLCASSLGSGGYYNSPLHFGNGTRLTVT.

The V call is TRBV4-3, the J call TRBJ2-7; possible D gene TRBD2, 5 bases. Trimming shortened V by 4 bases and J by 3 bases, and 13 bases separated the two germline ends. Germline lookup yields CDR1 LGHNA and CDR2 YSLEER. The CDR3 runs to 14 residues. The CDR3 coding sequence is TGCGCCAGCAGCCTGCGTCTTGGAGGCTACGAGCAGTACTTC. Translated, it gives CASSLRLGGYEQYF.

This clone has more than one count but fewer than ten. The chain couples TRBV7-2 to TRBJ1-2; D is ambiguous. This CDR3 has 14 amino acids. Germline V gene sequence: CDR1 SGHTA, CDR2 FQGNSA. Trimming cost V 1 base and J 0 bases, with 6 bases left between them. The CDR3 protein is CASSLGGPNYGYTF. In DNA form, the CDR3 reads TGTGCCAGCAGCTTAGGCGGCCCTAACTATGGCTACACCTTC.

The chain couples TRBV7-2 to TRBJ2-4; no clear D gene. Germline values: CDR1 SGHTA, CDR2 FQGNSA. The CDR3 is made up of 13 amino acids. V was trimmed by 2 bases and J by 4 bases, leaving 6 bases between them. CDR3 sequence reads: CASSLSVKNIQYF. The CDR3 DNA reads as TGTGCCAGCAGCTTATCAGTGAAAAACATTCAGTACTTC.

The V and J genes are TRBV7-9 and TRBJ2-2; 10 nucleotides line up with TRBD1. Germline V gene lookup returns CDR1 SEHNR and CDR2 FQNEAQ (reference sequence). The CDR3 loop spans 15 amino acids. V lost 1 base and J lost 7; bases outside the gene matches: 3. The CDR3 region is CASSLGQGASGELFF. For the CDR3, the DNA is TGTGCCAGCAGCTTAGGACAGGGGGCGAGCGGGGAGCTGTTTTTT.

This clone has only a few counts. The V gene is TRBV7-8, the J gene TRBJ2-7; TRBD2 might be the D (5 bases). The germline V gene encodes CDR1 SGHVS and CDR2 FQNEAQ. The ends were cut back, 5 bases at V and 4 bases at J, with 15 bases in the middle. The CDR3 sequence is 14 residues long. DNA of the CDR3: TGTGCCAGCAGCCCCCGCAGACTACCTTACGAGCAGTACTTC. Amino acids: CASSPRRLPYEQYF.

With regard to this clone: The junction shows a germline mismatch at one end, possibly a read error. V and J are TRBV10-3 and TRBJ1-1; no reliable D call. The V gene's germline CDR1 is ENHRY and CDR2 SYGVKD. CDR3 length: 13 amino acids. CDR3 residues: CAIIETPNTEAFF. The CDR3 coding sequence is TGTGCCATCATTGAGACACCCAACACTGAAGCTTTCTTT.

The chain has TRBV7-3 and TRBJ1-1; TRBD1 might be the D (5 bases). The germline V and J ends were trimmed by 6 bases and 1 base, with 9 bases remaining between them. Germline assignment: CDR1 SGHTA and CDR2 FQGTGA. CDR3 length: 13 amino acids. DNA for the CDR3: TGTGCCAGCAGGACAGACCGGAACACTGAAGCTTTCTTT. This sequence encodes CASRTDRNTEAFF.

The V call is TRBV7-3, the J call TRBJ2-7, with 8 bases fitting TRBD2. Germline V gene lookup returns CDR1 SGHTA and CDR2 FQGTGA. J was trimmed by 0 bases and V by 2 bases; bases with no gene match: 3. The length of the CDR3 is 15 residues. CDR3 in amino acids: CASSLAGGPSYEQYF. The CDR3 nucleotides are TGTGCCAGCAGCTTAGCGGGGGGCCCCTCCTACGAGCAGTACTTC.

In this sample, this clone turned up a few times. The chain is built from TRBV5-1 and TRBJ2-3; 9 bases are a match to TRBD2. The CDR3 is 14 amino acids. CDR1 and CDR2 (germline): SGHRS, YFSETQ. The V and J ends lost 5 bases and 2 bases, in that order; junction bases with no gene match: 3. CDR3 nucleotide sequence: TGCGCCAGCAGTATAGCGGGGGACACAGATACGCAGTATTTT. This gives the protein CASSIAGDTDTQYF.